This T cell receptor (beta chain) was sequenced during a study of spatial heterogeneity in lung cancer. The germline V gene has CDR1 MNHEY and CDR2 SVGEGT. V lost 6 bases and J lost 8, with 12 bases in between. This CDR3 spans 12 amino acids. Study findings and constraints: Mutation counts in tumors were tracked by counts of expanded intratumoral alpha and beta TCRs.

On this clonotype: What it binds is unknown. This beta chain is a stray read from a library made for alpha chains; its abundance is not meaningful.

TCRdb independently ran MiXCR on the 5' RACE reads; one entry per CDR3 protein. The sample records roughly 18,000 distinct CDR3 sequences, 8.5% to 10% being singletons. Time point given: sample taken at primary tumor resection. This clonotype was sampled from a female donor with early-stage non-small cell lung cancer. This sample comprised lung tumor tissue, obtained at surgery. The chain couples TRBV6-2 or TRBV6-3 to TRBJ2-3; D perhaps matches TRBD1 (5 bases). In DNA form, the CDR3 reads TGTGCCAGCAGCCTGCCAGGGTCTACGCAGTATTTT. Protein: CASSLPGSTQYF.